The next 17 T cell receptor beta chains were all read from a single sample in a study of naive and memory T cell subsets (dated 2017 in TCRdb). The method behind the library was UMI-ligation and nested PCR. The reads were generated on an Illumina MiSeq. The beta constant-region primer consisted of an equimolar mixture of two oligonucleotides that together covered TRBC1 and TRBC2. TCRdb handled the public reads itself, with Q25 trimming in fastp and clone calling in MiXCR, and kept productive beta chains. Rows matching on CDR3 protein sequence are summarized as one entry with the most common DNA and genes. This sample is represented by some 100,000 distinct CDR3 sequences; around 6.5% of them were singletons. The ten largest clones capture 1.5% to 2% of the sample. What was sequenced was central memory CD4+ T cells from blood. The cell subset or site label, read with the paper, signifies: central memory, CD45RA- CD27+. The receptors shown here come from a human donor in good health.

The rearrangement links TRBV5-4 to TRBJ2-1; 7 nucleotides align to TRBD1. With 1 base clipped from V and 12 bases from J, the junction kept 4 bases outside the gene matches. This CDR3 is built from 12 residues. Germline V CDR1 and CDR2: SGHNT, YYREEE (reference sequence). CDR3 bases: TGTGCCAGCAGCTTGAGGACAGGCGGGCAGTTCTTC. As protein: CASSLRTGGQFF.

The chain carries TRBV12-3 or TRBV12-4 and TRBJ2-3; the match to TRBD2 covers 11 bases. V was pared by 7 bases and J by 0 bases, with 15 bases of the junction left unmatched. CDR3 length: 19 amino acids. In nucleotides, the CDR3 is TGTGCCAGCACCTCGGGACTAGCGGCCTTGAGGTTGAGCACAGATACGCAGTATTTT. It translates to CASTSGLAALRLSTDTQYF.

This clonotype occurred many times. V gene TRBV12-3 or TRBV12-4 combines with J gene TRBJ1-1; tentative D call: TRBD1 (5 bases). Deletions cut 3 bases from V and 1 base from J, with 6 bases between. This CDR3 comprises 13 residues. The CDR3 protein is CASSFRGNTEAFF. In DNA, the CDR3 is TGTGCCAGCAGTTTTAGGGGGAACACTGAAGCTTTCTTT.

This clonotype was counted ten times or more. This chain connects TRBV5-1 to TRBJ1-1, with TRBD1 identical over 8 bases. With 5 bases clipped from V and 6 bases from J, the junction kept 12 bases outside the gene matches. The CDR3 consists of 15 residues. CDR1 is SGHRS and CDR2 is YFSETQ in the germline V gene. The chain's CDR3 is CASRGQGARGAEAFF. DNA for the CDR3: TGCGCCAGCAGGGGGCAGGGGGCGCGAGGGGCTGAAGCTTTCTTT.

This clonotype was seen repeatedly, ten times or more. The chain employs TRBV11-3 and TRBJ2-1; TRBD2 matches 10 bases. The CDR3 is 14 residues long. CDR1 is SGHNT and CDR2 is YENEEA in the germline V gene. Germline trimming cut 6 bases from V and 5 bases from J; bases unmatched to any gene: 4. The CDR3 spells CASRSSGRNNEQFF. CDR3 nucleotide sequence: TGTGCCAGCAGGAGTAGCGGGAGGAACAATGAGCAGTTCTTC. Full variable domain (remainder filled in from reference TRBV11-3 and TRBJ2-1): EAGVVQSPRYKIIEKKQPVAFWCNPISGHNTLYWYLQNLGQGPELLIRYENEEAVDDSQLPKDRFSAERLKGVDSTLKIQPAELGDSAVYLCASRSSGRNNEQFFGPGTRLTVL.

At least ten counts were recorded for this clonotype. This chain connects TRBV29-1 to TRBJ1-2; D is uncertain. V lost 6 bases and J lost 4, with 12 bases in between. CDR3 size: 12 residues. Germline V CDR1 and CDR2: SQVTM, ANQGSEA. This CDR3 is CSVQLVGYGYTF. CDR3 DNA sequence: TGCAGCGTACAACTGGTGGGCTATGGCTACACCTTC.

This clonotype was recorded a few times. The chain is built from TRBV5-4 and TRBJ2-6; D uncertain. Trimming shortened V by 2 bases and J by 2 bases, and 5 bases separated the two germline ends. Germline V gene sequence: CDR1 SGHNT, CDR2 YYREEE (reference sequence). This CDR3 is built from 14 residues. CDR3 amino acids: CASSFVAGANVLTF. In nucleotides, the CDR3 is TGTGCCAGCAGCTTCGTGGCTGGGGCCAACGTCCTGACTTTC.

The sample holds many counts of this clonotype. The V and J genes are TRBV6-6 and TRBJ1-1; maybe TRBD1 (6 bases). Germline CDR1 and CDR2: MNHNY and SVGAGI (reference sequence). This CDR3 has 13 amino acids. The V end was cut by 1 base, the J end by 7 bases, with 10 bases between. CDR3 region: CASSYFGQFEAFF. DNA for the CDR3: TGTGCCAGCAGTTACTTTGGACAGTTTGAAGCTTTCTTT.

As concerns this clonotype: This could be a read error, since a much larger clone is one nucleotide away. The chain employs TRBV4-1 and TRBJ2-2; TRBD1 matches 9 bases. CDR1 is MGHRA, CDR2 YSYEKL, per germline. The CDR3 consists of 14 residues. The CDR3 DNA follows: TGCGCCAGCAGCCAAACAGGGGGCACCGGGGAGCTGCTTTTT. This encodes CASSQTGGTGELLF.

This clonotype was seen at least ten times. This chain links TRBV24-1 with TRBJ2-2; 14 bases agree with TRBD2. V was clipped by 4 bases and J by 4 bases; unmatched bases: 13. Germline CDR1 and CDR2: KGHDR and SFDVKD. The CDR3 consists of 20 residues. CDR3 DNA: TGTGCCACCAGTGACCCTGGGACTAGCGGGAGAGTTTGGGGCACCGGGGAGCTGTTTTTT. The encoded protein is CATSDPGTSGRVWGTGELFF.

This clonotype has ten or more counts. The CDR3 DNA is TGTGCCAGCAGCCGTCCGAGGACGGAACATGAAAAACTGTTTTTT. This translates into CASSRPRTEHEKLFF. V usage is TRBV12-3 or TRBV12-4 and J usage is TRBJ1-4; the D is unclear. The ends were cut back, 6 bases at V and 6 bases at J, with 17 bases in the middle. This CDR3 is built from 15 residues.

This clonotype was seen more than once but under ten times. The chain uses TRBV28 and TRBJ2-7; maybe TRBD1 (6 bases). This CDR3 is 15 amino acids long. Looked up from germline, CDR1 is MDHEN and CDR2 is SYDVKM. Trimming shortened V by 5 bases and J by 3 bases, and 17 bases separated the two germline ends. CDR3 nucleotides: TGTGCCAGCAGTCCCCCGGGACACACCAGCTACGAGCAGTACTTC. Translated, it gives CASSPPGHTSYEQYF.

This clonotype was seen at least ten times. The chain couples TRBV2 to TRBJ2-2, with a weak D call TRBD2 (5 bases). Germline V lookup: CDR1 SNHLY, CDR2 FYNNEI. Deletions cut 7 bases from V and 0 bases from J, with 12 bases between. This CDR3 has 15 amino acids. The CDR3, as DNA: TGTGCCAGCAACAGAGGGAACACGAACACCGGGGAGCTGTTTTTT. As protein: CASNRGNTNTGELFF.

The rearrangement joins TRBV14 to TRBJ2-7; D not resolved. The CDR3 is made up of 16 amino acids. The germline V and J ends were trimmed by 0 bases and 0 bases, with 12 bases remaining between them. The germline CDR1 and CDR2 sequences are SGHDN and FVKESK. The CDR3 DNA follows: TGTGCCAGCAGCCAAGATCCGAGACATTCCTCCTACGAGCAGTACTTC. This gives the protein CASSQDPRHSSYEQYF.

This clonotype appeared a few times. The chain's CDR3 is CSATHPLTRTDTQYF. The CDR3 nucleotides are TGCAGTGCTACTCACCCATTAACTAGGACAGATACGCAGTATTTT. The chain links TRBV20-1 to TRBJ2-3; a weak D match, TRBD2 (5 bases). V dropped 4 bases and J dropped 3 bases, with 17 bases sitting between them. Germline CDR1 reads DFQATT; CDR2 reads SNEGSKA (reference sequence). The CDR3 spans 15 residues.

The V gene is TRBV30, the J gene TRBJ1-5; D perhaps matches TRBD1 (5 bases). Trimming took off 1 base at V and 3 bases at J, with 10 bases between the two ends. There are 14 residues in the CDR3. Germline V CDR1 and CDR2: GTSNPN, SVGIG (reference sequence). The DNA for the CDR3 is TGTGCCTGGAGTGGGGGGGGGTTCAATCAGCCCCAGCATTTT. It translates to CAWSGGGFNQPQHF. The variable domain in full, completed from reference TRBV30 and TRBJ1-5, reads SQTIHQWPATLVQPVGSPLSLECTVEGTSNPNLYWYRQAAGRGLQLLFYSVGIGQISSEVPQNLSASRPQDRQFILSSKKLLLSDSGFYLCAWSGGGFNQPQHFGDGTRLSIL.

This clonotype was counted many times. The chain couples TRBV2 to TRBJ1-1; possible D gene TRBD1, 6 bases. The CDR3 is 13 residues long. Per the germline V gene, CDR1 is SNHLY and CDR2 is FYNNEI. The CDR3 bases are TGTGGGATACAGGAGGGGGTCTTGACTGAAGCTTTCTTT. Its translation: CGIQEGVLTEAFF.